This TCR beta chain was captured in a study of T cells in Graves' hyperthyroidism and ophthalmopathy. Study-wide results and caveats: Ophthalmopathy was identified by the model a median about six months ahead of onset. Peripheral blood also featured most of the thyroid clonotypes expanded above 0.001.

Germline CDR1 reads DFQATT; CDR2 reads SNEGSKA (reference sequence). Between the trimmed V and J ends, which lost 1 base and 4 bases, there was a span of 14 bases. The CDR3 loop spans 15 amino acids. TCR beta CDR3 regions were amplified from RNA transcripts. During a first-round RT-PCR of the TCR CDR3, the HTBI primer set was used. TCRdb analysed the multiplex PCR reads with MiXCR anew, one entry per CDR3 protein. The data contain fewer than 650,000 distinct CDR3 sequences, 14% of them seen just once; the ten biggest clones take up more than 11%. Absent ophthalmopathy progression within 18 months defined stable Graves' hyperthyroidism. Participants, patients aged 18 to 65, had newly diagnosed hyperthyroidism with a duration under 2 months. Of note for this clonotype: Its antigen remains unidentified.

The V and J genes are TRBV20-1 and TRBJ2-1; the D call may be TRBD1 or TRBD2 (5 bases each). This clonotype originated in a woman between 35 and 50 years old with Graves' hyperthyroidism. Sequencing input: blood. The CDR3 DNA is TGCAGTGCTAGAGCTCCGGGACGGCTATACAATGAGCAGTTCTTC. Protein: CSARAPGRLYNEQFF.